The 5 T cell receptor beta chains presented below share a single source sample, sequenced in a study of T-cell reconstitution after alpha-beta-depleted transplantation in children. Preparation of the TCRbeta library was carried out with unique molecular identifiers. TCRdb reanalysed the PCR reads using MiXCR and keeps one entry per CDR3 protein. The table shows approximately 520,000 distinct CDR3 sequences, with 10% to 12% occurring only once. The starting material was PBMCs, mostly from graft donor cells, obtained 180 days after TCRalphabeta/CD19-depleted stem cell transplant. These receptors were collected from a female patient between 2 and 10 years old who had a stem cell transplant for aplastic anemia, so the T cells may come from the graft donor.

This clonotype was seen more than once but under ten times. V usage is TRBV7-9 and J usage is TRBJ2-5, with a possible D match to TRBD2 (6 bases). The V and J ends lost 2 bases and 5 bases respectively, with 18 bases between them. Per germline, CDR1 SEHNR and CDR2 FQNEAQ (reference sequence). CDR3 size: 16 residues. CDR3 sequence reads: CASSLRRRAPPETQYF. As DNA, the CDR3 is TGTGCCAGCAGCTTAAGAAGGAGGGCACCCCCTGAGACCCAGTACTTC.

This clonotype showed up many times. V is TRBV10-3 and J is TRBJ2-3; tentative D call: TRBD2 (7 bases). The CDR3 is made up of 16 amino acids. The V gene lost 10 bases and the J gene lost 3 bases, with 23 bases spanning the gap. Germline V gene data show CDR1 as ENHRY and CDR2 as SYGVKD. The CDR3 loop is CATSGGREMRTDTQYF. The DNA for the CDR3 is TGTGCCACCTCCGGGGGGCGGGAGATGAGAACAGATACGCAGTATTTT.

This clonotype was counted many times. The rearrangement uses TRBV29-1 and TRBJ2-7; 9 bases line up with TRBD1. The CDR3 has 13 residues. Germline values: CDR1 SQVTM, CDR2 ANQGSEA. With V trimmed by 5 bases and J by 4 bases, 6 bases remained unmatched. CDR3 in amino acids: CSVKTGGRYEQYF. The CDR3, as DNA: TGCAGCGTTAAGACAGGGGGGCGGTACGAGCAGTACTTC.

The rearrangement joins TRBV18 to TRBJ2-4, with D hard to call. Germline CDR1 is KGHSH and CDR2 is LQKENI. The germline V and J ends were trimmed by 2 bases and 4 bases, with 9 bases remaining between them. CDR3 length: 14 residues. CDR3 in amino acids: CASSPGIIKNIQYF. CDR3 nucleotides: TGTGCCAGCTCACCAGGGATTATAAAAAACATTCAGTACTTC.

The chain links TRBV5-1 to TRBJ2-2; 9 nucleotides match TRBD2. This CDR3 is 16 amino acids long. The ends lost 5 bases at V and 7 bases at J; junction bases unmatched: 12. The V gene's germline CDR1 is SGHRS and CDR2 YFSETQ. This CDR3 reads CASRPEAGGPFGELFF. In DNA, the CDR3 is TGCGCCAGCAGGCCCGAGGCGGGAGGGCCGTTCGGGGAGCTGTTTTTT. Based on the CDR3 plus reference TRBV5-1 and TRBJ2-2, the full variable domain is KAGVTQTPRYLIKTRGQQVTLSCSPISGHRSVSWYQQTPGQGLQFLFEYFSETQRNKGNFPGRFSGRQFSNSRSEMNVSTLELGDSALYLCASRPEAGGPFGELFFGEGSRLTVL.